This T cell receptor beta chain stems from a study of regulatory T cells in long-lasting Graves disease. Study overall: Antithyroid drugs had been taken by newly diagnosed Graves' patients for under 3 months.

This clonotype was detected only a few times. Investigators prepared the TCR beta libraries by applying iRepertoire HTBI primers and Arm-PCR of CDR3 regions. TCRdb passed the multiplex PCR reads through MiXCR, listing each CDR3 protein once. In the table there are about 400,000 distinct CDR3 sequences, roughly 15% of which are singletons. The time point here: newly diagnosed GD, antithyroid drugs for less than 3 months. RNA from PBMCs was the source of the TCR library. Patient provenance is recorded as an endocrinology department in Xi'an, China. The CDR3 sequence is 14 residues long. Trimming cost V 9 bases and J 0 bases, with 12 bases left between them. Per the germline V gene, CDR1 is ENHRY and CDR2 is SYGVKD.

This receptor was taken from a female donor with Graves disease. This specimen consisted of peripheral blood mononuclear cells (PBMCs), obtained at new diagnosis, from a patient treated with antithyroid drugs. This sequence joins TRBV10-3 and TRBJ1-3, with a weak D call TRBD1 (5 bases). The chain's CDR3 is CAIRDSSSGNTIYF. The CDR3 nucleotides read TGTGCCATACGAGACAGTTCCTCTGGAAACACCATATATTTT.